This is a list of T cell receptor beta chains from one sample in a study of cytomegalovirus exposure and HLA in healthy donors. The method was immunoSEQ multiplex PCR; TCRdb's version includes in-frame clones alone and lacks a portion of them. This repertoire shows roughly 90,000 clones, 85% found once; its top ten account for 20%. The sequencing input was PBMCs. These receptors all stem from a young man in good health and CMV-seropositive. The CDR3 runs from the conserved cysteine through the conserved F or W. The D gene is left open where the match is weak. Not every row has a clone size; where given, it reads once, few, many or a size class.

D gene	V gene	clone size	J gene	CDR3 protein	CDR3 DNA
TRBD1	TRBV27	.	TRBJ2-7	CASRRQGLLYEQYF	TGTGCCAGCAGGAGACAGGGTTTGCTTTACGAGCAGTACTTC
TRBD1	TRBV30	.	TRBJ2-3	CAWSPGQGFTDTQYF	TGTGCCTGGAGCCCGGGACAGGGGTTCACAGATACGCAGTATTTT
TRBD1	TRBV6-5	.	TRBJ1-5	CASSPFTGGGQPQHF	TGTGCCAGCTCCCCTTTTACAGGGGGCGGTCAGCCCCAGCATTTT
.	TRBV9	once	TRBJ2-7	CASSRNEQYF	TGTGCCAGCTCCAGGAACGAGCAGTACTTC
TRBD2	TRBV10-2	.	TRBJ2-1	CASSRLAHYNEQFF	TGCGCCAGCAGTAGACTAGCGCACTACAATGAGCAGTTCTTC
TRBD2	TRBV2	.	TRBJ2-1	CARAPDAGGPYNEQFF	TGTGCCAGAGCCCCTGATGCGGGAGGGCCCTACAATGAGCAGTTCTTC
TRBD1	TRBV5-1	.	TRBJ1-2	CASSWGQEVYGYTF	TGCGCCAGCAGTTGGGGACAGGAAGTCTATGGCTACACCTTC
TRBD1	TRBV7-3	.	TRBJ2-7	CASSLAGQGYEQYF	TGTGCCAGCAGCTTAGCGGGACAGGGATACGAGCAGTACTTC
.	TRBV4-1	few	TRBJ2-1	CASSPRGKFYNEQFF	TGCGCCAGCAGCCCCAGGGGTAAATTCTACAATGAGCAGTTCTTC
TRBD1	TRBV19	.	TRBJ1-5	CASRRDRVSNQPQHF	TGTGCCAGTAGACGAGACAGGGTGAGCAATCAGCCCCAGCATTTT
.	TRBV19	.	TRBJ2-2	CASSPMYGAGELFF	TGTGCCAGTAGTCCGATGTACGGGGCCGGGGAGCTGTTTTTT
TRBD1	TRBV5-4	.	TRBJ2-2	CASSSGQDGGELFF	TGTGCCAGCAGCTCGGGACAGGACGGCGGGGAGCTGTTTTTT
.	TRBV9	.	TRBJ2-1	CASSGGVLPSSYNEQFF	TGTGCCAGCAGCGGGGGGGTCCTACCTAGCTCCTACAATGAGCAGTTCTTC
TRBD2	TRBV2	.	TRBJ2-1	CASSGSGRGYNEQFF	TGTGCCAGCAGTGGTAGCGGGAGGGGCTACAATGAGCAGTTCTTC
.	TRBV5-1	.	TRBJ1-1	CASSSSSMVHMNTEAFF	TGCGCCAGCAGCTCTTCCTCCATGGTTCACATGAACACTGAAGCTTTCTTT
TRBD2	TRBV28	.	TRBJ2-2	CASSGTSENTGELFF	TGTGCCAGCAGTGGGACTAGCGAGAACACCGGGGAGCTGTTTTTT
.	TRBV29-1	once	TRBJ2-5	CSVERQVETQYF	TGCAGCGTTGAGAGACAAGTAGAGACCCAGTACTTC
.	TRBV27	.	TRBJ1-5	CASSPKGGGSNQPQHF	TGTGCCAGCAGCCCCAAAGGAGGAGGGAGCAATCAGCCCCAGCATTTT
TRBD1	TRBV29-1	.	TRBJ1-2	CSVGDRGYGYTF	TGCAGCGTTGGGGACAGGGGCTATGGCTACACCTTC
TRBD2	TRBV28	.	TRBJ2-1	CASSSPGSGGAIGNEQFF	TGTGCCAGCAGTTCCCCCGGCTCGGGGGGAGCGATTGGGAATGAGCAGTTCTTC
.	TRBV5-1	.	TRBJ1-2	CASSLGGLRGDYGYTF	TGCGCCAGCAGTTTGGGGGGACTCCGTGGTGACTATGGCTACACCTTC
TRBD2	TRBV5-1	.	TRBJ2-5	CASSSLAAQETQYF	TGCGCCAGCAGCTCTCTAGCGGCCCAAGAGACCCAGTACTTC
.	TRBV2	.	TRBJ2-7	CASSEANGYGREEYF	TGTGCCAGCAGTGAAGCCAACGGGTACGGGAGAGAGGAGTACTTC
.	TRBV15	once	TRBJ2-4	CATSRYRTSLAKNIQYF	TGTGCCACCAGCAGATACCGGACTTCGCTAGCCAAAAACATTCAGTACTTC
.	TRBV7-9	.	TRBJ2-1	CASSFEGGPYNEQFF	TGTGCCAGCAGCTTTGAGGGAGGCCCCTACAATGAGCAGTTCTTC
.	TRBV9	.	TRBJ1-3	CASSVGDTRSGNTIYF	TGTGCCAGCAGCGTAGGAGACACCCGCTCTGGAAACACCATATATTTT
.	TRBV10-3	.	TRBJ1-1	CAISESGGDEAFF	TGTGCCATCAGTGAGTCGGGTGGAGATGAAGCTTTCTTT
TRBD2	TRBV11-3	.	TRBJ2-3	CASSLEGTSGTERDTQYF	TGTGCCAGCAGCTTAGAAGGGACTAGCGGGACTGAGAGAGATACGCAGTATTTT
TRBD1	TRBV2	few	TRBJ2-5	CASGTDQETQYF	TGTGCCAGTGGGACAGACCAAGAGACCCAGTACTTC
.	TRBV6-5	few	TRBJ2-1	CASSYSYSSNEQFF	TGTGCCAGCAGTTACTCTTACAGCTCCAATGAGCAGTTCTTC
TRBD1	TRBV18	.	TRBJ2-7	CASSNKGAYEQYF	TGTGCCAGCTCAAACAAGGGGGCTTACGAGCAGTACTTC
TRBD1	TRBV4-1	.	TRBJ1-2	CASSPQLQGASANYGYTF	TGCGCCAGCAGCCCGCAGTTACAGGGGGCTTCAGCTAACTATGGCTACACCTTC
.	TRBV7-8	.	TRBJ1-2	CASSLGGLGPYGYTF	TGTGCCAGCAGCTTAGGGGGGCTAGGACCCTATGGCTACACCTTC
TRBD1	TRBV19	.	TRBJ1-3	CASSTIGQGSGNTIYF	TGTGCCAGTAGTACGATAGGACAGGGCTCTGGAAACACCATATATTTT
.	TRBV7-8	.	TRBJ2-5	CASSLRDLYQETQYF	TGTGCCAGCAGCTTAAGGGACTTGTACCAAGAGACCCAGTACTTC
.	TRBV15	.	TRBJ2-2	CATGLHSSGELFF	TGTGCCACCGGGCTCCACAGTAGCGGGGAGCTGTTTTTT
TRBD2	TRBV29-1	.	TRBJ2-1	CSVSGGSGLNEQFF	TGCAGCGTCTCTGGAGGTAGCGGGCTCAATGAGCAGTTCTTC
TRBD1	TRBV27	.	TRBJ2-7	CASRDRPGTDYEQYF	TGTGCCAGCAGAGACCGGCCCGGGACAGACTACGAGCAGTACTTC
.	TRBV4-1	few	TRBJ1-2	CASSHAGGYTF	TGCGCCAGCAGCCACGCGGGGGGCTACACCTTC
.	TRBV5-1	.	TRBJ2-7	CASSLGGSGYYEQYF	TGCGCCAGCAGCTTGGGGGGCTCAGGGTACTACGAGCAGTACTTC
TRBD2	TRBV27	.	TRBJ2-1	CASSQRGLGNEQFF	TGTGCCAGCAGTCAGCGGGGGCTGGGTAATGAGCAGTTCTTC
.	TRBV4-1	.	TRBJ1-4	CASSQWQGLNEKLFF	TGCGCCAGCAGTCAATGGCAGGGACTTAATGAAAAACTGTTTTTT
.	TRBV4-2	once	TRBJ2-7	CASSQETGIEQYF	TGTGCCAGCAGCCAAGAGACAGGCATCGAGCAGTACTTC
TRBD1	TRBV29-1	.	TRBJ2-3	CSGRQGAADTQYF	TGCAGCGGTAGACAGGGGGCAGCAGATACGCAGTATTTT
.	TRBV27	.	TRBJ2-5	CASSLLTGWRETQYF	TGTGCCAGCAGTTTGTTAACAGGGTGGCGAGAGACCCAGTACTTC
.	TRBV6-5	.	TRBJ1-2	CASSYSNGQGYTF	TGTGCCAGCAGTTACTCCAATGGACAAGGCTACACCTTC
.	TRBV5-4	.	TRBJ2-3	CASSLQGPDTQYF	TGTGCCAGCAGCTTACAGGGCCCAGATACGCAGTATTTT
TRBD1	TRBV6-4	.	TRBJ2-1	CASSPGTGGHNEQFF	TGTGCCAGCAGCCCCGGGACAGGGGGCCACAATGAGCAGTTCTTC
.	TRBV28	once	TRBJ1-5	CATTNVRNQPQHF	TGTGCCACCACCAACGTGCGTAATCAGCCCCAGCATTTT
TRBD1	TRBV5-1	.	TRBJ1-5	CASSLSEGQAQHF	TGCGCCAGCAGCTTGAGCGAGGGACAGGCCCAGCATTTT
.	TRBV13	.	TRBJ2-1	CASSLALGRLYNEQFF	TGTGCCAGCAGCTTAGCCCTGGGCAGGCTTTACAATGAGCAGTTCTTC